These 9 T cell receptor beta chains share one sample of origin, sequenced in a study of cytomegalovirus exposure and HLA in healthy donors. The PCR had 60 Vbeta and 13 Jbeta primers. Sequenced by immunoSEQ multiplex PCR; TCRdb stores in-frame clones only, minus some. This sample carries around 150,000 clones, around 79% of them seen once, and the ten largest clones take roughly 6%. Source material: PBMCs. The source of these receptors is a man aged 45 to 65 in good health and CMV-seropositive.

V is TRBV18 and J is TRBJ1-2; the D gene is possibly TRBD1 (6 bases). The V end lost 2 bases, the J end lost 6 bases, and 19 bases lay between the germline ends. Germline V CDR1 and CDR2: KGHSH, LQKENI. This CDR3 spans 16 amino acids. The CDR3 DNA reads as TGTGCCAGCTCACCATTTAGGGGGGGTCAGGTGGATGGCTACACCTTC. Its translation: CASSPFRGGQVDGYTF. Full variable domain (missing parts from reference TRBV18 and TRBJ1-2): NAGVMQNPRHLVRRRGQEARLRCSPMKGHSHVYWYRQLPEEGLKFMVYLQKENIIDESGMPKERFSAEFPKEGPSILRIQQVVRGDSAAYFCASSPFRGGQVDGYTFGSGTRLTVV.

This clone was picked up a small number of times. This rearrangement joins TRBV5-4 to TRBJ2-7; a possible D gene is TRBD1 (6 bases). V was shortened by 4 bases and J by 8 bases, with 16 bases between the two germline ends. CDR1 is SGHNT and CDR2 is YYREEE in the germline V gene (reference sequence). The CDR3 runs to 13 residues. DNA for the CDR3: TGTGCCAGCAGCGAGCAGGGACAAACCAAGCAGTACTTC. Amino acids: CASSEQGQTKQYF.

V gene TRBV2 combines with J gene TRBJ2-6; D is undetermined. This CDR3 contains 14 residues. Trimming took off 5 bases at V and 0 bases at J, with 5 bases between the two ends. CDR1 and CDR2 (germline): SNHLY, FYNNEI. The CDR3 protein is CASSSNSGANVLTF. CDR3 sequence (DNA): TGTGCCAGCAGTTCCAACTCTGGGGCCAACGTCCTGACTTTC.

The genes are TRBV16 and TRBJ1-2; D might be TRBD1 (5 bases). V was trimmed by 8 bases and J by 8 bases, leaving 24 bases between them. Germline assignment: CDR1 KGHSY and CDR2 FQNENV. The CDR3 extends over 15 amino acids. The CDR3 reads CASLRVQAHLEGYTF. CDR3 sequence (DNA): TGTGCCAGCCTCCGGGTACAGGCTCATTTAGAAGGCTACACCTTC.

The table lists this clone with a count of one. The V and J genes are TRBV6-6 and TRBJ1-1, with a possible D match to TRBD1 (6 bases). The germline V gene has CDR1 MNHNY and CDR2 SVGAGI (reference sequence). The length of the CDR3 is 11 residues. V dropped 5 bases and J dropped 5 bases, with 6 bases sitting between them. The CDR3 region has the DNA TGTGCCAGCAGTGACAGGACTGAAGCTTTCTTT. Protein sequence: CASSDRTEAFF.

Within the sample, this clone is medium-sized. The chain employs TRBV7-9 and TRBJ2-1; TRBD1 might be the D (5 bases). V shed 5 bases and J shed 9 bases, with 8 bases lying between them. The length of the CDR3 is 11 residues. CDR1 and CDR2 from the germline V gene are SEHNR and FQNEAQ (reference sequence). CDR3 sequence: CASSETVEQFF. The CDR3 DNA reads TGTGCCAGCAGCGAGACAGTTGAGCAGTTCTTC.

The V call is TRBV28, the J call TRBJ2-5; D call uncertain. The better agreement between TRBJ2-7 and the DNA end casts doubt on the J call. The germline CDR1 and CDR2 sequences are MDHEN and SYDVKM. CDR3 length equals 11 residues. Written as DNA, the CDR3 is TGTGCCAGTCGTCGACTCTACGAGCAGTACTTC. Its translation: CASRRLYEQYF.

This sequence joins TRBV10-2 and TRBJ2-2; tentative D call: TRBD1 (5 bases). Germline V gene sequence: CDR1 WSHSY, CDR2 SAAADI. The CDR3 is made up of 14 amino acids. Trimming removed 7 bases at V and 2 bases at J, with 11 bases between. CDR3 nucleotides: TGCGCCAGCATCAGGGCGACAAACACCGGGGAGCTGTTTTTT. Translated, it gives CASIRATNTGELFF.

V and J are TRBV14 and TRBJ1-2; 9 nucleotides line up with TRBD1. This CDR3 is built from 15 residues. Germline CDR1 reads SGHDN; CDR2 reads FVKESK. The J segment lost 3 bases and the V segment lost 3 bases, leaving 5 bases of the junction unmatched. For the CDR3, the DNA is TGTGCCAGCAGCCACGGGACAGGGTGGCACTATGGCTACACCTTC. This translates into CASSHGTGWHYGYTF. The full variable domain, its missing parts supplied by reference TRBV14 and TRBJ1-2, is EAGVTQFPSHSVIEKGQTVTLRCDPISGHDNLYWYRRVMGKEIKFLLHFVKESKQDESGMPNNRFLAERTGGTYSTLKVQPAELEDSGVYFCASSHGTGWHYGYTFGSGTRLTVV.